These T cell receptor beta chains were read from a single sample in a study of blood T cells in healthy people across ages. TCRdb analysed the 5' RACE reads with MiXCR anew, one entry per CDR3 protein. The table records about 1.6 million distinct CDR3 sequences, about 35% of them present only once. The sample was blood. The receptors were gathered from a woman aged 30 to 39 in good health. Both conserved end residues are part of each CDR3. Fields, in order: clone size, D gene, J gene, V gene, CDR3 protein, CDR3 DNA. D genes are given only for firm matches. Clone size is not always given. Where it is, it says once, few, many or a class for expanded clones.

few | TRBD2 | TRBJ2-1 | TRBV20-1 | CSARGLAGVPEQFF | TGCAGTGCTAGGGGGCTAGCGGGAGTTCCTGAGCAGTTCTTC
once | TRBD2 | TRBJ2-5 | TRBV2 | CANMPGGRQETQYF | TGTGCCAACATGCCGGGAGGGCGGCAAGAGACCCAGTACTTC
- | - | TRBJ1-6 | TRBV4-1 | CASSLEAVNSPLHF | TGCGCCAGCAGCCTAGAGGCAGTTAATTCACCCCTCCACTTT
few | - | TRBJ2-3 | TRBV11-2 | CASSLMPDTQYF | TGTGCCAGCAGCTTAATGCCAGATACGCAGTATTTT
- | TRBD2 | TRBJ2-3 | TRBV7-3 | CASSHSGGLADTQYF | TGTGCCAGCAGCCACAGCGGGGGGCTGGCAGATACGCAGTATTTT
- | TRBD1 | TRBJ1-2 | TRBV29-1 | CSLSRTGASGYTF | TGCAGCTTGTCTAGGACAGGGGCGAGTGGCTACACCTTC
- | TRBD2 | TRBJ2-1 | TRBV18 | CASSPGAQRGDEQFF | TGTGCCAGCTCACCCGGAGCACAACGGGGGGATGAGCAGTTCTTC
many | - | TRBJ1-2 | TRBV29-1 | CSVLVVGKSNYGYTF | TGCAGCGTCCTAGTGGTTGGTAAATCGAACTATGGCTACACCTTC
- | - | TRBJ1-2 | TRBV11-2 | CASSLVGVHYGYTF | TGTGCCAGCAGCTTAGTTGGGGTCCACTATGGCTACACCTTC
few | TRBD2 | TRBJ2-1 | TRBV20-1 | CSARERGLAGALNEQFF | TGCAGTGCTAGAGAACGCGGTCTAGCGGGGGCCCTCAATGAGCAGTTCTTC
few | TRBD1 | TRBJ1-2 | TRBV10-2 | CASVPGTVNNYGYTF | TGCGCCAGCGTCCCCGGGACAGTAAATAACTATGGCTACACCTTC
- | - | TRBJ2-2 | TRBV7-9 | CASSYAVGELFF | TGTGCCAGCAGCTACGCGGTCGGGGAGCTGTTTTTT
- | TRBD2 | TRBJ2-5 | TRBV24-1 | CATSDYLAGHGVEETQYF | TGTGCCACCAGTGATTACCTAGCGGGTCATGGAGTAGAGGAGACCCAGTACTTC
- | - | TRBJ1-4 | TRBV2 | CASKWQTNEKLFF | TGTGCCAGCAAGTGGCAGACTAATGAAAAACTGTTTTTT
- | - | TRBJ1-1 | TRBV20-1 | CSAVGVESTGAFF | TGCAGTGCGGTCGGGGTAGAGTCCACTGGAGCTTTCTTT
many | - | TRBJ2-6 | TRBV27 | CASKRAGSGANVLTF | TGTGCCAGCAAGAGGGCCGGCTCTGGGGCCAACGTCCTGACTTTC
- | - | TRBJ2-7 | TRBV5-5 | CASSLVTGFMEEQYF | TGTGCCAGCAGCTTGGTAACAGGGTTCATGGAGGAGCAGTACTTC
- | TRBD2 | TRBJ2-7 | TRBV20-1 | CSADIAGLPYEQYF | TGCAGTGCTGATATAGCGGGGCTCCCCTACGAGCAGTACTTC
- | TRBD1 | TRBJ2-7 | TRBV5-1 | CASSLARTGYYEQYF | TGCGCCAGCAGCTTGGCCAGGACAGGATACTACGAGCAGTACTTC
few | - | TRBJ2-3 | TRBV14 | CASSPWATDTQYF | TGTGCCAGCAGCCCATGGGCCACAGATACGCAGTATTTT
- | - | TRBJ2-1 | TRBV20-1 | CSARDPPGQFF | TGCAGTGCTAGAGATCCCCCCGGGCAGTTCTTC
few | - | TRBJ2-7 | TRBV20-1 | CSARGQVGEQYF | TGCAGTGCTAGAGGACAGGTCGGCGAGCAGTACTTC
many | TRBD2 | TRBJ2-7 | TRBV10-3 | CAISEPQASGRYEQYF | TGTGCCATCAGTGAGCCCCAGGCGAGCGGGAGGTACGAGCAGTACTTC
few | TRBD2 | TRBJ2-3 | TRBV2 | CASSELEAIWGGGTDTQYF | TGTGCCAGCAGTGAATTGGAGGCGATCTGGGGGGGTGGCACAGATACGCAGTATTTT
- | TRBD2 | TRBJ2-1 | TRBV27 | CASSLWASGRDEQFF | TGTGCCAGCAGTTTATGGGCTAGCGGGAGGGATGAGCAGTTCTTC
few | - | TRBJ2-1 | TRBV9 | CASSPDFYNEQFF | TGTGCCAGCAGCCCTGACTTCTACAATGAGCAGTTCTTC
- | - | TRBJ2-1 | TRBV5-1 | CASSLNLQLPGNEQFF | TGCGCCAGCAGCTTGAACCTACAACTTCCCGGCAATGAGCAGTTCTTC
- | - | TRBJ2-7 | TRBV11-2 | CASSLVLGGGYYEQYF | TGTGCCAGCAGCTTAGTACTCGGGGGCGGTTACTACGAGCAGTACTTC
- | TRBD1 | TRBJ2-3 | TRBV20-1 | CSAGSFGQGEDTQYF | TGCAGTGCTGGGTCCTTTGGACAGGGCGAAGATACGCAGTATTTT
- | - | TRBJ1-2 | TRBV3-1 | CASSPGGQLGYGYTF | TGTGCCAGCAGCCCCGGGGGGCAGCTGGGCTATGGCTACACCTTC
- | - | TRBJ2-3 | TRBV5-5 | CASNALPGSDTQYF | TGTGCCAGCAACGCCCTCCCGGGGTCAGATACGCAGTATTTT
- | TRBD2 | TRBJ2-1 | TRBV7-3 | CASSVSGRVDEQFF | TGTGCCAGCAGTGTTAGCGGGAGGGTGGATGAGCAGTTCTTC
few | TRBD1 | TRBJ2-1 | TRBV12-3/TRBV12-4 | CASSFPTDRGDNERFF | TGTGCCAGCAGTTTCCCGACAGACAGGGGAGACAATGAGCGGTTCTTC
- | - | TRBJ1-6 | TRBV4-1 | CASSQVQWYNSPLHF | TGCGCCAGCAGCCAAGTCCAGTGGTATAATTCACCCCTCCACTTT
- | TRBD2 | TRBJ2-2 | TRBV20-1 | CSTSSGRANTGELFF | TGCAGTACTTCTAGCGGGAGAGCGAACACCGGGGAGCTGTTTTTT
- | TRBD2 | TRBJ2-1 | TRBV5-4 | CASSLARGGSDNEQFF | TGTGCCAGCAGCTTGGCCCGGGGGGGGTCAGACAATGAGCAGTTCTTC
- | - | TRBJ2-1 | TRBV20-1 | CSASPRGIISYNEQFF | TGCAGTGCTAGTCCCCGGGGGATCATCTCCTACAATGAGCAGTTCTTC
- | - | TRBJ1-5 | TRBV4-1 | CASSHPKEGNSNRPQHF | TGCGCCAGCAGCCATCCGAAAGAAGGAAATAGCAATCGGCCCCAGCATTTT
- | - | TRBJ2-7 | TRBV19 | CASTPGGRDSYEQYF | TGTGCCAGTACCCCAGGAGGCAGGGACTCCTACGAGCAGTACTTC
- | - | TRBJ2-3 | TRBV7-9 | CASSFWLGETDTQYF | TGTGCCAGCAGCTTTTGGTTGGGGGAAACAGATACGCAGTATTTT
- | - | TRBJ2-1 | TRBV12-3/TRBV12-4 | CASSLFPNSYNEQFF | TGTGCCAGCAGTTTATTCCCGAACTCCTACAATGAGCAGTTCTTC
- | - | TRBJ2-7 | TRBV7-2 | CASSPDSLYYEQYF | TGTGCCAGCAGCCCAGACTCACTCTACTACGAGCAGTACTTC
few | - | TRBJ1-2 | TRBV20-1 | CSARQGQSYGYTF | TGCAGTGCTAGGCAAGGACAGTCCTATGGCTACACCTTC
- | - | TRBJ1-1 | TRBV20-1 | CSARGGRGMGTEAFF | TGCAGTGCTAGAGGAGGGAGGGGGATGGGGACTGAAGCTTTCTTT
- | TRBD1 | TRBJ2-3 | TRBV11-1 | CASSTRDRGMDTQYF | TGTGCCAGCAGCACCAGGGACAGGGGGATGGATACGCAGTATTTT
- | - | TRBJ2-1 | TRBV7-6 | CASSLAAAPGPAYNEQFF | TGTGCCAGCAGCTTAGCAGCAGCGCCAGGCCCCGCCTACAATGAGCAGTTCTTC
few | - | TRBJ2-7 | TRBV11-2 | CASSSRTDVPYEQYF | TGTGCCAGCAGCTCCCGGACAGATGTCCCCTACGAGCAGTACTTC
- | - | TRBJ2-1 | TRBV30 | CAWSDGQYSEQFF | TGTGCCTGGAGTGATGGACAGTACAGTGAGCAGTTCTTC
- | TRBD1 | TRBJ2-5 | TRBV5-4 | CASSFPTGEETQYF | TGTGCCAGCAGCTTCCCGACAGGGGAAGAGACCCAGTACTTC
- | - | TRBJ1-2 | TRBV12-3/TRBV12-4 | CASSFGVASYGYTF | TGTGCCAGCAGTTTTGGGGTGGCAAGCTATGGCTACACCTTC
- | - | TRBJ2-3 | TRBV6-5 | CASSYSRGFGTDTQYF | TGTGCCAGCAGTTACTCGAGGGGCTTCGGCACAGATACGCAGTATTTT
- | TRBD1 | TRBJ2-7 | TRBV14 | CASSQDRRTGDYEQYF | TGTGCCAGCAGCCAGGATCGCAGGACAGGGGACTACGAGCAGTACTTC
- | - | TRBJ1-6 | TRBV11-2 | CASSLDLGAGNSPLHF | TGTGCCAGCAGCTTAGATCTAGGGGCGGGTAATTCACCCCTCCACTTT
few | TRBD1 | TRBJ1-1 | TRBV20-1 | CSAHRLTGVTEAFF | TGCAGTGCTCACCGCCTGACAGGGGTGACTGAAGCTTTCTTT
few | - | TRBJ2-1 | TRBV20-1 | CSARPQSTYNEQFF | TGCAGTGCTAGACCTCAGAGTACCTACAATGAGCAGTTCTTC